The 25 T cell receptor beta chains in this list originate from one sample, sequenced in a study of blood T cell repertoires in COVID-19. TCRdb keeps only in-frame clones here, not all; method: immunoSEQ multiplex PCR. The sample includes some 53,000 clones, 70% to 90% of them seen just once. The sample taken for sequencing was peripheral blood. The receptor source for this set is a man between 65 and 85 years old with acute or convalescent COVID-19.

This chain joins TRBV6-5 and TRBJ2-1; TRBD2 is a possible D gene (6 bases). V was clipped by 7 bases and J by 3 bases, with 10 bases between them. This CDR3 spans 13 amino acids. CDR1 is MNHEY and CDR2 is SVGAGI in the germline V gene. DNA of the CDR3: TGTGCCAGCACCGGGGGAGTCTACAATGAGCAGTTCTTC. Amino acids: CASTGGVYNEQFF.

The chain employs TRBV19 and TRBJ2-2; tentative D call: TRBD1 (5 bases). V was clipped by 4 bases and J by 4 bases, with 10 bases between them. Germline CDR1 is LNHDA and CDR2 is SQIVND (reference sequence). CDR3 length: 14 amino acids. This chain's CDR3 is CASSNQGSTGELFF. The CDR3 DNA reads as TGTGCCAGTAGTAACCAGGGTTCCACCGGGGAGCTGTTTTTT.

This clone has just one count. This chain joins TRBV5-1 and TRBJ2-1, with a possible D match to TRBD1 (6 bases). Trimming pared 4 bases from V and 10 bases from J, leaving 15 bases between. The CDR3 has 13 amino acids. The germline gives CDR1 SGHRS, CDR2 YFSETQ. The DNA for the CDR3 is TGCGCCAGCAGCGGAGTGACAGGAAAAGAGCAGTTCTTC. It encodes CASSGVTGKEQFF.

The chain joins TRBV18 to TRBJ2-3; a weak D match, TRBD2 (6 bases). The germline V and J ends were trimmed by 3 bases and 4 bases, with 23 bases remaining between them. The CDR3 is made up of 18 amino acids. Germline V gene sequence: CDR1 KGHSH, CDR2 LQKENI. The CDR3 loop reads CASSPSAGIGGRADTQYF. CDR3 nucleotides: TGTGCCAGCTCACCGTCGGCGGGAATCGGCGGTAGGGCAGATACGCAGTATTTT.

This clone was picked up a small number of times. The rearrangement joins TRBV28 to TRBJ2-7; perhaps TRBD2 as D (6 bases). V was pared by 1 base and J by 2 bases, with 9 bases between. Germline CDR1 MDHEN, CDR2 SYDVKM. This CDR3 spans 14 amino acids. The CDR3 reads CASSLYSGTYEQYF. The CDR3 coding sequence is TGTGCCAGCAGTTTATATAGCGGTACCTACGAGCAGTACTTC.

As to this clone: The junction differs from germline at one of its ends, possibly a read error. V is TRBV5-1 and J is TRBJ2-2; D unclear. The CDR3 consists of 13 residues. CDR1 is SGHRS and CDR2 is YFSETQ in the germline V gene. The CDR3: CASSLITAGELFF. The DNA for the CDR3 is TGCGCCAGCAGCTTGATTACAGCCGGAGAGCTGTTTTTT.

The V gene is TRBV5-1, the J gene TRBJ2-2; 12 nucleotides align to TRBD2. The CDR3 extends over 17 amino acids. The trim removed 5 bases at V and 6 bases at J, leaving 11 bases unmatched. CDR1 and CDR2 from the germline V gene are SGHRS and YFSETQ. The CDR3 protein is CASSLRTSGRPAGELFF. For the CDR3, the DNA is TGCGCCAGCAGTTTGAGAACTAGCGGGAGGCCCGCCGGGGAGCTGTTTTTT.

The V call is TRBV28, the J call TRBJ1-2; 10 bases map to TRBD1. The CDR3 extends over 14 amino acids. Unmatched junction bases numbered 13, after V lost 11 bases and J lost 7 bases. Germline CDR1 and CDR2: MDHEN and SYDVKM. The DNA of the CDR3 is TGTGCCGCGAAAGTCGCCGGGACAGGGGTTGGCTACACCTTC. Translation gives CAAKVAGTGVGYTF.

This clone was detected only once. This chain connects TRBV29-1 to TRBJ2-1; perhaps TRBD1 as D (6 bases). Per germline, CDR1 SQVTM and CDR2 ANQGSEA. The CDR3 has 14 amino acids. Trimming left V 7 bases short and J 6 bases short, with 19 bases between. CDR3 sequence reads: CSELGQLAGNEQFF. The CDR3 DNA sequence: TGCAGCGAGCTTGGACAGCTGGCGGGCAATGAGCAGTTCTTC.

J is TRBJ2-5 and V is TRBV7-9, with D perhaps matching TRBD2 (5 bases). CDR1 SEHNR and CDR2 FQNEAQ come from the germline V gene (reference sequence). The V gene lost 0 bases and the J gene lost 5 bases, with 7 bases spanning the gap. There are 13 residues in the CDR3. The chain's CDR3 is CASSLADWETQYF. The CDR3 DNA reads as TGTGCCAGCAGCTTAGCGGACTGGGAGACCCAGTACTTC.

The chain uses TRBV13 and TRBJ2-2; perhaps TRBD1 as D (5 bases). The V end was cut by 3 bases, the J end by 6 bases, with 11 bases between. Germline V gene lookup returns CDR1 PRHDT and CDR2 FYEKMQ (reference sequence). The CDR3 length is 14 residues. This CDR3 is CASSFWTSPGELFF. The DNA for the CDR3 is TGTGCCAGCAGCTTCTGGACATCTCCCGGGGAGCTGTTTTTT.

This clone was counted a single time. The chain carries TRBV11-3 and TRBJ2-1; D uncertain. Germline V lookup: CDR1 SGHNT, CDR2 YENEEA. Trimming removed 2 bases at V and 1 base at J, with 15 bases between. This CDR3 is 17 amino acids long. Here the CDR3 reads CASSLSGSSESYNEQFF. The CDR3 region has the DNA TGTGCCAGCAGCTTAAGTGGTTCGAGCGAGTCCTACAATGAGCAGTTCTTC.

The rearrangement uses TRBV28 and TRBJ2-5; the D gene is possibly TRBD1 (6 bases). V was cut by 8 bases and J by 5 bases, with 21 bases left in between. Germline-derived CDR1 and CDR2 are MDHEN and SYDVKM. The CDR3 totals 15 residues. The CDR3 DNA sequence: TGTGCCAGCGCCCTTGTACAGGGTAGTGTGGAGACCCAGTACTTC. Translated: CASALVQGSVETQYF.

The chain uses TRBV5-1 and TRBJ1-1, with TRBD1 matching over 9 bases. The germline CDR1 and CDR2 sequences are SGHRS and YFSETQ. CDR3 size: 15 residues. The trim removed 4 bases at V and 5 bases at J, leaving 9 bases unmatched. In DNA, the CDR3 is TGCGCCAGCAGCGGATACAGGGGGCGCATGACTGAAGCTTTCTTT. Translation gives CASSGYRGRMTEAFF. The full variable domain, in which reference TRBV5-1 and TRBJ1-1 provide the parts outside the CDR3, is KAGVTQTPRYLIKTRGQQVTLSCSPISGHRSVSWYQQTPGQGLQFLFEYFSETQRNKGNFPGRFSGRQFSNSRSEMNVSTLELGDSALYLCASSGYRGRMTEAFFGQGTRLTVV.

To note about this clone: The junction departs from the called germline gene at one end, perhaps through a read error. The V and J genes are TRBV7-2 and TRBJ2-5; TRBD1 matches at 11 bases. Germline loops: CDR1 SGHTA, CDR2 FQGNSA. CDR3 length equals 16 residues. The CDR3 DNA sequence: TGTGCCGGCAGCACTAGGACAGGGGGCCGCGGCGAGACCCAGTACTTC. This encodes CAGSTRTGGRGETQYF.

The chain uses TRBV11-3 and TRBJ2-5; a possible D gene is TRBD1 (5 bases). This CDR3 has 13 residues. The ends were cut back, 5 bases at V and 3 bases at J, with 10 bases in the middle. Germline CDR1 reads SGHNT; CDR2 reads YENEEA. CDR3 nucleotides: TGTGCCAGCAGCGACAGACATGAAGAGACCCAGTACTTC. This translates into CASSDRHEETQYF. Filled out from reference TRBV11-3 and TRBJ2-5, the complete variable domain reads EAGVVQSPRYKIIEKKQPVAFWCNPISGHNTLYWYLQNLGQGPELLIRYENEEAVDDSQLPKDRFSAERLKGVDSTLKIQPAELGDSAVYLCASSDRHEETQYFGPGTRLLVL.

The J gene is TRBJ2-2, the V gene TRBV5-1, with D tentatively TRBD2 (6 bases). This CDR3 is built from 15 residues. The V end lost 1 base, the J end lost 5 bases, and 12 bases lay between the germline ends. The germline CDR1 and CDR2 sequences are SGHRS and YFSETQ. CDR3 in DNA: TGCGCCAGCAGCTTGTTACAGGAGGGGACCGGGGAGCTGTTTTTT. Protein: CASSLLQEGTGELFF.

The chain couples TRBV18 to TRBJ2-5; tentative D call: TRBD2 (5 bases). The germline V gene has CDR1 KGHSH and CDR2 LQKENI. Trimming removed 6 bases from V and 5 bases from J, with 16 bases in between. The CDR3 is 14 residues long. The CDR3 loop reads CASSRGFQGETQYF. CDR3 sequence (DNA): TGTGCCAGCTCTCGCGGGTTTCAAGGGGAGACCCAGTACTTC.

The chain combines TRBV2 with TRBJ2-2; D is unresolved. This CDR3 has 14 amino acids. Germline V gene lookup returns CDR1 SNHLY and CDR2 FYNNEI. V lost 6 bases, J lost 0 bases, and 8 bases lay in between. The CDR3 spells CASSRVTNTGELFF. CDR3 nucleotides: TGTGCCAGCAGCCGGGTTACGAACACCGGGGAGCTGTTTTTT. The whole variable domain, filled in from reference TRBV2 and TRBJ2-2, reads EPEVTQTPSHQVTQMGQEVILRCVPISNHLYFYWYRQILGQKVEFLVSFYNNEISEKSEIFDDQFSVERPDGSNFTLKIRSTKLEDSAMYFCASSRVTNTGELFFGEGSRLTVL.

The CDR3 protein is CSVTSSGGAKNIQYF. The CDR3 DNA reads TGCAGCGTAACCAGTAGCGGGGGAGCCAAAAACATTCAGTACTTC. This chain links TRBV29-1 with TRBJ2-4, with TRBD2 matching 9 bases. J gave up 0 bases and V 6 bases, and 6 bases lay outside the gene matches. This CDR3 region has 15 residues. Germline lookup yields CDR1 SQVTM and CDR2 ANQGSEA.

This CDR3 reads CASRRDNEQFF. The CDR3 coding sequence is TGTGCCAGCAGAAGAGACAATGAGCAGTTCTTC. The chain combines TRBV11-3 with TRBJ2-1, with unresolved D. The V end was cut by 6 bases, the J end by 5 bases, with 5 bases between. Germline V lookup: CDR1 SGHNT, CDR2 YENEEA. CDR3 length equals 11 residues.

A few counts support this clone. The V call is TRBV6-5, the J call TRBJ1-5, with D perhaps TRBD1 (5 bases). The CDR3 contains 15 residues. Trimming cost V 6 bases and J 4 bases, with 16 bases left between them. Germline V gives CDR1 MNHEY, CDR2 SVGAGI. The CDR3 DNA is TGTGCCAGCAGCCCCCTAACGGGGGGGAATCAGCCCCAGCATTTT. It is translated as CASSPLTGGNQPQHF.

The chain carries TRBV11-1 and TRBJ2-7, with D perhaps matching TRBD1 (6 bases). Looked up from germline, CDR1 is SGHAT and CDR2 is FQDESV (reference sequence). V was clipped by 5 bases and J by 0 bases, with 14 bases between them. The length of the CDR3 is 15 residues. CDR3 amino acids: CASSIRQVSSYEQYF. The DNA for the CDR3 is TGTGCCAGCAGCATTCGACAGGTCAGCTCCTACGAGCAGTACTTC.

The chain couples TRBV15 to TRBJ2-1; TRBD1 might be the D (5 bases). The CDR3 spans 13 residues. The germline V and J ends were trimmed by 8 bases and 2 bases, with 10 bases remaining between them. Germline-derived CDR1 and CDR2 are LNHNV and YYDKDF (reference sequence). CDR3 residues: CATRAGTYNEQFF. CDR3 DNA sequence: TGTGCCACCCGAGCAGGGACCTACAATGAGCAGTTCTTC.

Here the CDR3 reads CASSLGPSSYNEQFF. The CDR3 DNA reads TGCGCCAGCAGCTTGGGTCCTAGCTCCTACAATGAGCAGTTCTTC. The V gene is TRBV5-1, the J gene TRBJ2-1; the D is unclear. The CDR3 is made up of 15 amino acids. From germline, CDR1 is SGHRS and CDR2 YFSETQ. Trimming stripped 0 bases from V and 0 bases from J, with 7 bases between.